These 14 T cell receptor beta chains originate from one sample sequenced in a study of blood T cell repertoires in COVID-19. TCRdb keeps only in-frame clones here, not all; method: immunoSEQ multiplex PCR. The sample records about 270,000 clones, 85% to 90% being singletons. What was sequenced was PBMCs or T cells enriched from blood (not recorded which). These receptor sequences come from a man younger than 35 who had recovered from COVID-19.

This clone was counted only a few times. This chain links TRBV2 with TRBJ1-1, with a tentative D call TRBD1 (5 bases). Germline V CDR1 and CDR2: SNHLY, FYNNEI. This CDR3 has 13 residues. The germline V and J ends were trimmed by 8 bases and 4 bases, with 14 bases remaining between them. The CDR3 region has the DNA TGTGCCAGCTGCAAAGCAGGGATCACTGAAGCTTTCTTT. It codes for CASCKAGITEAFF.

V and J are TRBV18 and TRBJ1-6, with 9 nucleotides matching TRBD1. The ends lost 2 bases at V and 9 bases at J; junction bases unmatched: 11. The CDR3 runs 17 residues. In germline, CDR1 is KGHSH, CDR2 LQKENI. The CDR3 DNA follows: TGTGCCAGCTCACCAACCGCGCAAGGACAGGGGAGTTCACCCCTCCACTTT. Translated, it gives CASSPTAQGQGSSPLHF.

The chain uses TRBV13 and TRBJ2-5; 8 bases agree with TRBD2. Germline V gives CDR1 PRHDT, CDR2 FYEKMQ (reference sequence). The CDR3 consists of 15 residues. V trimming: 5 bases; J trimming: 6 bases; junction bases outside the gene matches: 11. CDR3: CASSLLGLARKTQYF. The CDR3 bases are TGTGCCAGCAGCCTCCTAGGACTAGCCCGGAAGACCCAGTACTTC.

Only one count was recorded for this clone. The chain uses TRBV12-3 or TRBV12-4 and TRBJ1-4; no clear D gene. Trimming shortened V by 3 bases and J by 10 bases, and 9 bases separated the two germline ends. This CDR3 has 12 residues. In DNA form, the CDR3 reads TGTGCCAGCAGTTTGGTTTCCGGAAAACTGTTTTTT. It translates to CASSLVSGKLFF.

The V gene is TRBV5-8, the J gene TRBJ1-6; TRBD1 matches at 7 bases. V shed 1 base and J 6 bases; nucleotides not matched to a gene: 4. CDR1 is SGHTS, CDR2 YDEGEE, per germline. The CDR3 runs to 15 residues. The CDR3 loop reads CASSLSGTVNSPLHF. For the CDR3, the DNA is TGTGCCAGCAGCTTGAGTGGGACAGTTAATTCACCCCTCCACTTT.

Here the CDR3 DNA reads TGTGCCAGCAGCATCAATCAGCCCCAGCATTTT. Translated, it gives CASSINQPQHF. The chain recombines TRBV28 with TRBJ1-5; no reliable D call. V was clipped by 6 bases and J by 3 bases, with 3 bases between them. CDR3 length: 11 amino acids. CDR1 and CDR2 (germline): MDHEN, SYDVKM.

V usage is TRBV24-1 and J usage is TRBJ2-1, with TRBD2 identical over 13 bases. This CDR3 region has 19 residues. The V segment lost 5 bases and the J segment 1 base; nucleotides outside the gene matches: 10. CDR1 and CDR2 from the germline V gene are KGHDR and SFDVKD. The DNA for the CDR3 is TGTGCCACCAGTGGTTATACTAGCGGGAGGGCCTGGTCCTACAATGAGCAGTTCTTC. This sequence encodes CATSGYTSGRAWSYNEQFF.

DNA for the CDR3: TGTGCCAGCAGTTCGCGGGGGGCGAATTCACCCCTCCACTTT. Translation gives CASSSRGANSPLHF. This chain joins TRBV27 and TRBJ1-6, with a tentative D call TRBD1 (6 bases). This CDR3 contains 14 residues. V lost 4 bases, J lost 7 bases, and 11 bases lay in between. Germline V lookup: CDR1 MNHEY, CDR2 SMNVEV (reference sequence).

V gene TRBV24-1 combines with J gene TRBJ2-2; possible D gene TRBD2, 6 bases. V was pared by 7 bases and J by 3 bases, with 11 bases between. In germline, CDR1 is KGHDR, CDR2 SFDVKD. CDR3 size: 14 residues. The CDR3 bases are TGTGCCACCAGAGCTACGGGGGACACCGGGGAGCTGTTTTTT. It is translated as CATRATGDTGELFF.

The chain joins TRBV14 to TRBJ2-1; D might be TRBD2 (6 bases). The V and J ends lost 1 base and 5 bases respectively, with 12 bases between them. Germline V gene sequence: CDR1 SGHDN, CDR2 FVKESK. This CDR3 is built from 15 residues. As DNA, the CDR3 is TGTGCCAGCAGCCAAGGACTAGGGCAGAACAATGAGCAGTTCTTC. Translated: CASSQGLGQNNEQFF.

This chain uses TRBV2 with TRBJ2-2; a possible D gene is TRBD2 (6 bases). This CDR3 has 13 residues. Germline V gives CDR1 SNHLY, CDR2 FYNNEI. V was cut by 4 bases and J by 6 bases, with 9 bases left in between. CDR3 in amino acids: CASSVAGSGELFF. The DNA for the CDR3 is TGTGCCAGCAGTGTTGCGGGATCCGGGGAGCTGTTTTTT. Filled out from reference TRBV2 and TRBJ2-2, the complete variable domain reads EPEVTQTPSHQVTQMGQEVILRCVPISNHLYFYWYRQILGQKVEFLVSFYNNEISEKSEIFDDQFSVERPDGSNFTLKIRSTKLEDSAMYFCASSVAGSGELFFGEGSRLTVL.

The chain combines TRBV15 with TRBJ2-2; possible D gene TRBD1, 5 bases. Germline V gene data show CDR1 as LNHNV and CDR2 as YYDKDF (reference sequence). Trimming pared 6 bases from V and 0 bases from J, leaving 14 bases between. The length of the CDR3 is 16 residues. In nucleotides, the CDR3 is TGTGCCACCAGAGGGTCCGACAGCTCGAACACCGGGGAGCTGTTTTTT. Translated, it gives CATRGSDSSNTGELFF.

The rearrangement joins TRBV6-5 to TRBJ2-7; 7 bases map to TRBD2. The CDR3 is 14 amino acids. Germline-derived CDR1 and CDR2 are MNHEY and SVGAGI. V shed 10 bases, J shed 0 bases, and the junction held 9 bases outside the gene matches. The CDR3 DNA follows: TGTGCCATTTCGAGCGGGACTCTCTCCTACGAGCAGTACTTC. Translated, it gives CAISSGTLSYEQYF.

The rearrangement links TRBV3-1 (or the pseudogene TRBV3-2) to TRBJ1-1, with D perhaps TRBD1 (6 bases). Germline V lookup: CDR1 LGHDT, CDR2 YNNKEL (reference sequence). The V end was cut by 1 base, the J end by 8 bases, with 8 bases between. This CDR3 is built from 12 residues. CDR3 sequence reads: CASSQAGAEAFF. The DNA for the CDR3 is TGTGCCAGCAGCCAAGCAGGGGCCGAAGCTTTCTTT.